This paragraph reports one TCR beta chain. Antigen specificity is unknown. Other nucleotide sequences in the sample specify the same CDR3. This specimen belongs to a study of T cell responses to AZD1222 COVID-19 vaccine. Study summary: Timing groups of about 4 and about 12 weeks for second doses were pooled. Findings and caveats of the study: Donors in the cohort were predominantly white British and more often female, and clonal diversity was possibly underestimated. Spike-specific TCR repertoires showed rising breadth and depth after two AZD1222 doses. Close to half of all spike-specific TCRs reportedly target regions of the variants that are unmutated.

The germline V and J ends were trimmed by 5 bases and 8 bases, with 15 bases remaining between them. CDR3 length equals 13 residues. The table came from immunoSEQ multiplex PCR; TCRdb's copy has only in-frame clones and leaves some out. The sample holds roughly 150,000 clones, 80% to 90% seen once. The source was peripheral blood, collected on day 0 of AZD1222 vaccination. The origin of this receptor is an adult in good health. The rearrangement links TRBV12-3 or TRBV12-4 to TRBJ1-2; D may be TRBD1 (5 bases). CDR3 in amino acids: CASSPSGGGGYTF. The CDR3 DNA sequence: TGTGCCAGCAGTCCTTCTGGGGGAGGGGGCTACACCTTC.